A selection of T cell receptor beta chains follows, all from one sample in a study of blood T cell repertoires in COVID-19. Measured with immunoSEQ multiplex PCR; TCRdb has only the in-frame clones, and not every one. Of 60,000 to 65,000 clones in the sample, roughly 83% were seen once. The sample was peripheral blood. These receptors all come from a man in his forties or fifties with COVID-19, enrolled during active disease. CDR3s include the opening cysteine and the closing phenylalanine or tryptophan. D genes are given only for firm matches. The listing skips clone size in some rows; elsewhere it reads once, few, many or a size class.

CDR3 protein: CASSLEGQASSPLHF
CDR3 DNA: TGCGCCAGCAGCTTGGAGGGACAGGCGAGTTCACCCCTCCACTTT
J gene: TRBJ1-6
clone size: once
V gene: TRBV5-1
CDR3 length: 15
D gene: TRBD1

CDR3 protein: CASSLPNRGANYGYTF
CDR3 DNA: TGTGCCAGCAGTTTGCCAAACAGGGGAGCTAACTATGGCTACACCTTC
J gene: TRBJ1-2
clone size: .
V gene: TRBV28
CDR3 length: 16
D gene: TRBD1

CDR3 protein: CASSPSGTVYEQYF
CDR3 DNA: TGCGCCAGCAGCCCGTCCGGGACAGTATACGAGCAGTACTTC
J gene: TRBJ2-7
clone size: .
V gene: TRBV5-1
CDR3 length: 14
D gene: TRBD1

CDR3 protein: CASSSQGSGNQPQHF
CDR3 DNA: TGTGCCAGCAGCTCACAGGGTAGTGGCAATCAGCCCCAGCATTTT
J gene: TRBJ1-5
clone size: few
V gene: TRBV7-2
CDR3 length: 15
D gene: .

CDR3 protein: CASFPIQGPLGNEQFF
CDR3 DNA: TGTGCCAGCTTCCCAATTCAGGGTCCTTTGGGGAATGAGCAGTTCTTC
J gene: TRBJ2-1
clone size: .
V gene: TRBV28
CDR3 length: 16
D gene: .

CDR3 protein: CASSVGLAASTDTQYF
CDR3 DNA: TGTGCCAGTAGTGTGGGACTAGCAGCTAGCACAGATACGCAGTATTTT
J gene: TRBJ2-3
clone size: .
V gene: TRBV19
CDR3 length: 16
D gene: TRBD2

CDR3 protein: CASSLGTSGREDTQYF
CDR3 DNA: TGTGCCAGCAGCCTTGGGACTAGCGGGAGGGAAGATACGCAGTATTTT
J gene: TRBJ2-3
clone size: .
V gene: TRBV3-1/TRBV3-2
CDR3 length: 16
D gene: TRBD2

CDR3 protein: CASSLILGLAGVDEQFF
CDR3 DNA: TGTGCCAGCAGCTTAATACTGGGACTAGCGGGAGTCGATGAGCAGTTCTTC
J gene: TRBJ2-1
clone size: .
V gene: TRBV11-2
CDR3 length: 17
D gene: TRBD2

CDR3 protein: CASKQRDTNTGELFF
CDR3 DNA: TGTGCCAGCAAACAGCGGGATACGAACACCGGGGAGCTGTTTTTT
J gene: TRBJ2-2
clone size: few
V gene: TRBV6-5
CDR3 length: 15
D gene: TRBD2

CDR3 protein: CASSEGRASNQPQHF
CDR3 DNA: TGTGCCAGCAGTGAGGGCAGGGCTAGCAATCAGCCCCAGCATTTT
J gene: TRBJ1-5
clone size: .
V gene: TRBV2
CDR3 length: 15
D gene: .

CDR3 protein: CASHYAASDTGELFF
CDR3 DNA: TGCGCCAGCCACTATGCGGCCTCCGACACCGGGGAGCTGTTTTTT
J gene: TRBJ2-2
clone size: .
V gene: TRBV5-1
CDR3 length: 15
D gene: .

CDR3 protein: CASSLSPGVGQPQHF
CDR3 DNA: TGCGCCAGCAGCTTATCTCCGGGGGTAGGTCAGCCCCAGCATTTT
J gene: TRBJ1-5
clone size: few
V gene: TRBV5-1
CDR3 length: 15
D gene: .

CDR3 protein: CATSDGSGSPAETQYF
CDR3 DNA: TGTGCCACCAGTGACGGATCGGGGTCCCCGGCGGAGACCCAGTACTTC
J gene: TRBJ2-5
clone size: .
V gene: TRBV24-1
CDR3 length: 16
D gene: .

CDR3 protein: CASGLTPMDRGAEAFF
CDR3 DNA: TGTGCTAGTGGTTTGACACCCATGGACAGGGGCGCTGAAGCTTTCTTT
J gene: TRBJ1-1
clone size: .
V gene: TRBV12-5
CDR3 length: 16
D gene: TRBD1

CDR3 protein: CASSKPGQGALNTEAFF
CDR3 DNA: TGTGCCAGCAGCAAGCCGGGACAGGGGGCCTTGAACACTGAAGCTTTCTTT
J gene: TRBJ1-1
clone size: .
V gene: TRBV11-2
CDR3 length: 17
D gene: TRBD1

CDR3 protein: CATAEQGASYEQYF
CDR3 DNA: TGCGCCACCGCGGAACAGGGGGCCTCCTACGAGCAGTACTTC
J gene: TRBJ2-7
clone size: few
V gene: TRBV5-1
CDR3 length: 14
D gene: TRBD1